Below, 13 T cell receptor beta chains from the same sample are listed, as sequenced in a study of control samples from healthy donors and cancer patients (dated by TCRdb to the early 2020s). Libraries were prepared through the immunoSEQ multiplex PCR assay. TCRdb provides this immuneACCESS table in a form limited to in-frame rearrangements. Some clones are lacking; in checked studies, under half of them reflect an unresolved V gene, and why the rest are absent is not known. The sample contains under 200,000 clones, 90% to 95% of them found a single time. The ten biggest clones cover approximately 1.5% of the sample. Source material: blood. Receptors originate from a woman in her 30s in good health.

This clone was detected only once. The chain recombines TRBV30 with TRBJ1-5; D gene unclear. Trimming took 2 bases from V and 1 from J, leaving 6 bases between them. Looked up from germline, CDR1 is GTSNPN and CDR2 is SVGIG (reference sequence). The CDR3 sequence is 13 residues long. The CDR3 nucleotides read TGTGCCTGGAGTTGGCAGAGCAATCAGCCCCAGCATTTT. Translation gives CAWSWQSNQPQHF. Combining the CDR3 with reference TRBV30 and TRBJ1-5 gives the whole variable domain SQTIHQWPATLVQPVGSPLSLECTVEGTSNPNLYWYRQAAGRGLQLLFYSVGIGQISSEVPQNLSASRPQDRQFILSSKKLLLSDSGFYLCAWSWQSNQPQHFGDGTRLSIL.

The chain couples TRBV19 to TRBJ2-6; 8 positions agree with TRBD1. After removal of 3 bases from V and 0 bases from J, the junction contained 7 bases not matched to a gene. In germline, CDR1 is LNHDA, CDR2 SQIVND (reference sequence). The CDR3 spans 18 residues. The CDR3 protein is CASSMAGTGVSGANVLTF. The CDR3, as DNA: TGTGCCAGTAGTATGGCCGGGACAGGCGTCTCTGGGGCCAACGTCCTGACTTTC.

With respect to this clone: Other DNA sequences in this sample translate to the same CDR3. The CDR3 is CASSLTGGQETQYF. CDR3 sequence (DNA): TGTGCCAGCAGCTTGACCGGGGGCCAAGAGACCCAGTACTTC. The rearrangement links TRBV5-4 to TRBJ2-5; the D gene is possibly TRBD2 (6 bases). The CDR3 length is 14 residues. V was pared by 1 base and J by 1 base, with 8 bases between. CDR1 is SGHNT and CDR2 is YYREEE in the germline V gene (reference sequence).

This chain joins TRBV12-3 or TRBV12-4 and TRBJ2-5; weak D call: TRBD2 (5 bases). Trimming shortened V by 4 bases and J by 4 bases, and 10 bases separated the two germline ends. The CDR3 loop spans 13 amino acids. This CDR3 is CASSSLALETQYF. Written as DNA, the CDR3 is TGTGCCAGCAGTTCCCTAGCACTAGAGACCCAGTACTTC.

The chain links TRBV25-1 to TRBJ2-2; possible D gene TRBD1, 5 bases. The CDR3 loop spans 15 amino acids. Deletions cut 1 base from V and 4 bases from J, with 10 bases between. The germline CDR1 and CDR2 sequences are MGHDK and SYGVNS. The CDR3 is CASSELKGRTGELFF. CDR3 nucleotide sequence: TGTGCCAGCAGTGAATTGAAGGGGCGCACCGGGGAGCTGTTTTTT. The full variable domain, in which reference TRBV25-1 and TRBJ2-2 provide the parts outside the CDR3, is EADIYQTPRYLVIGTGKKITLECSQTMGHDKMYWYQQDPGMELHLIHYSYGVNSTEKGDLSSESTVSRIRTEHFPLTLESARPSHTSQYLCASSELKGRTGELFFGEGSRLTVL.

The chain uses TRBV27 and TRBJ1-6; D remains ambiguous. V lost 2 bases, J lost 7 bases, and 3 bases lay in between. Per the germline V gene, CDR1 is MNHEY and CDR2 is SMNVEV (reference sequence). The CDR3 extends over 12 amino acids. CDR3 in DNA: TGTGCCAGCAGTTTACAGAATTCACCCCTCCACTTT. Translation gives CASSLQNSPLHF.

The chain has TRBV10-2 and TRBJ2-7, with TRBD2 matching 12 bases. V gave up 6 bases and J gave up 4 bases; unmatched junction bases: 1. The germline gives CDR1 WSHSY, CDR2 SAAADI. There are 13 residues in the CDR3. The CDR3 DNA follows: TGCGCCAGCAGGACTAGCGGGAGATACGAGCAGTACTTC. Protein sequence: CASRTSGRYEQYF.

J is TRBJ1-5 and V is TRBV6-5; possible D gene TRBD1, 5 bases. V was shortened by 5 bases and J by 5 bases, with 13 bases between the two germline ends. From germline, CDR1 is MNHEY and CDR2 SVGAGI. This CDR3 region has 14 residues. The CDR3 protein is CASSPQGWDQPQHF. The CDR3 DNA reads TGTGCCAGCAGTCCCCAGGGTTGGGATCAGCCCCAGCATTTT.

The CDR3 here is CASSKARRPNTEAFF. In DNA form, the CDR3 reads TGTGCCAGCAGCAAAGCTCGCAGACCGAACACTGAAGCTTTCTTT. This rearrangement joins TRBV21-1 to TRBJ1-1. TRBV21-1 represents a pseudogene. The CDR3 spans 15 residues.

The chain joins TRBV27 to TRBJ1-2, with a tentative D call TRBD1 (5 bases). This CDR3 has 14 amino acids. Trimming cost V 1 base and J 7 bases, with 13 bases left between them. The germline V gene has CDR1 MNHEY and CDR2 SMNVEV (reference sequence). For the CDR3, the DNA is TGTGCCAGCAGTTTATACGGGTTAGGGGTTGGCTACACCTTC. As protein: CASSLYGLGVGYTF.

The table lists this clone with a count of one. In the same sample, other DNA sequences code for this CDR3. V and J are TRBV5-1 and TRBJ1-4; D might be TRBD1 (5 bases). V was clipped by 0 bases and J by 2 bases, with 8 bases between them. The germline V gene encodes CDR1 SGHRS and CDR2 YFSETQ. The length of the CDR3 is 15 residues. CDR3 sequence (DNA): TGCGCCAGCAGCTTGGCCGGGGGGACTAATGAAAAACTGTTTTTT. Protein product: CASSLAGGTNEKLFF. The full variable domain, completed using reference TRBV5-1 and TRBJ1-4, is KAGVTQTPRYLIKTRGQQVTLSCSPISGHRSVSWYQQTPGQGLQFLFEYFSETQRNKGNFPGRFSGRQFSNSRSEMNVSTLELGDSALYLCASSLAGGTNEKLFFGSGTQLSVL.

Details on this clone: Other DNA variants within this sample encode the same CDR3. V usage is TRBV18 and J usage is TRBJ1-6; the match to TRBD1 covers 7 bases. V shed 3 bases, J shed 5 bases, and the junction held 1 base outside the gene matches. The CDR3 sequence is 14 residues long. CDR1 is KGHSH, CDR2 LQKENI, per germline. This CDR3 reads CASSPGTDNSPLHF. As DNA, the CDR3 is TGTGCCAGCTCACCCGGGACAGATAATTCACCCCTCCACTTT.

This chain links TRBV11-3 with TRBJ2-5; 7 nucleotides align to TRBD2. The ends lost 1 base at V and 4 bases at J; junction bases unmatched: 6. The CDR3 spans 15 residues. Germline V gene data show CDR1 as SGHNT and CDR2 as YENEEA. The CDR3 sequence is CASSLVGGIRETQYF. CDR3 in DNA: TGTGCCAGCAGCTTAGTCGGGGGGATACGAGAGACCCAGTACTTC. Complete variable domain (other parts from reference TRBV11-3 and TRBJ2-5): EAGVVQSPRYKIIEKKQPVAFWCNPISGHNTLYWYLQNLGQGPELLIRYENEEAVDDSQLPKDRFSAERLKGVDSTLKIQPAELGDSAVYLCASSLVGGIRETQYFGPGTRLLVL.